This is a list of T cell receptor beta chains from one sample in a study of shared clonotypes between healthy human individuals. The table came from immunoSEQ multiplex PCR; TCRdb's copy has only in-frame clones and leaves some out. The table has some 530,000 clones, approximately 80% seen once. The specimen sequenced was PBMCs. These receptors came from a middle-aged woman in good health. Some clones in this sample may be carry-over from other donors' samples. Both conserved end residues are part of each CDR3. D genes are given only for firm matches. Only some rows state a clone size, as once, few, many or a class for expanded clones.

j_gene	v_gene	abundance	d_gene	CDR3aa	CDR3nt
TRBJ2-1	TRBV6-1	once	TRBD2	CASSESSGSSEQFF	TGTGCCAGCAGTGAGTCTAGCGGGAGCAGTGAGCAGTTCTTC
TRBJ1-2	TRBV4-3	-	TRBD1	CASSQELRTGTFYGYTF	TGCGCCAGCAGCCAAGAATTAAGGACAGGGACATTCTATGGCTACACCTTC
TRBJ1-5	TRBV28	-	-	CASKGRPFAEPQHF	TGTGCCAGCAAGGGCAGGCCCTTCGCGGAGCCCCAGCATTTT
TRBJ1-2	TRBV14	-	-	CASSQDQFYGYTF	TGTGCCAGCAGCCAAGATCAATTCTATGGCTACACCTTC
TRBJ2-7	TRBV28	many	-	CASSSGHSYEQYF	TGTGCCAGCAGCTCAGGACACTCCTACGAGCAGTACTTC
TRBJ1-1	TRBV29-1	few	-	CSLSRENTEAFF	TGCAGCCTAAGCCGGGAGAACACTGAAGCTTTCTTT
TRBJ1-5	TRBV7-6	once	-	CASSLEINQPQHF	TGTGCCAGCAGCTTAGAAATAAATCAGCCCCAGCATTTT
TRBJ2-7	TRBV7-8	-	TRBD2	CASSARLAGGPHEQYF	TGTGCCAGCAGCGCCAGACTAGCGGGAGGGCCCCACGAGCAGTACTTC
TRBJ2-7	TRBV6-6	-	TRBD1	CASSTQGQEHAYEQYF	TGTGCCAGCAGTACGCAAGGACAGGAGCACGCCTACGAGCAGTACTTC
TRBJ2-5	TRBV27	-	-	CASSQYYQETQYF	TGTGCCAGCAGTCAGTATTACCAAGAGACCCAGTACTTC
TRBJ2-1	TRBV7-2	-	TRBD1	CASSLLPPIGQGNEQFF	TGTGCCAGCAGCTTACTCCCACCAATCGGACAGGGGAATGAGCAGTTCTTC
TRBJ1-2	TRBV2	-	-	CASSDRIGGYGYTF	TGTGCCAGCAGTGATAGGATAGGAGGGTATGGCTACACCTTC
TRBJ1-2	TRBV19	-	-	CASSDIPFYGYTF	TGTGCCAGTAGTGACATACCTTTCTATGGCTACACCTTC
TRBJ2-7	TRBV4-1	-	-	CASSLTGTESYEQYF	TGCGCCAGCAGCCTAACCGGGACCGAGTCCTACGAGCAGTACTTC
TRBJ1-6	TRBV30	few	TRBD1	CACPGQGADSSPLHF	TGTGCCTGCCCCGGACAGGGGGCCGATAGTTCACCCCTCCACTTT
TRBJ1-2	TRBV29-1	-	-	CSVAQPTTTALEYGYTF	TGCAGCGTTGCGCAGCCGACTACCACGGCCCTGGAATATGGCTACACCTTC
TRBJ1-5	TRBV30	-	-	CAWSVSVGAPQHF	TGTGCCTGGAGTGTATCAGTGGGTGCGCCCCAGCATTTT
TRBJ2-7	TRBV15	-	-	CATEDRDYEQYF	TGTGCCACCGAAGACAGAGACTACGAGCAGTACTTC
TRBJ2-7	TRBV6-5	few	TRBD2	CASSYSTAGVRHEQYF	TGTGCCAGCAGTTACTCGACCGCGGGAGTCCGGCACGAGCAGTACTTC
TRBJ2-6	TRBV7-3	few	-	CASSSSGSGANVLTF	TGTGCCAGCAGCTCCTCGGGCTCTGGGGCCAACGTCCTGACTTTC
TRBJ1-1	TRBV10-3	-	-	CAISESLGGRTEAFF	TGTGCCATCAGTGAGTCCTTAGGCGGACGCACTGAAGCTTTCTTT
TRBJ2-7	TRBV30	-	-	CAWSQDIAYEQYF	TGTGCCTGGAGTCAAGACATAGCCTACGAGCAGTACTTC
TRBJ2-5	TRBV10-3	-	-	CAISESPRAYQETQYF	TGTGCCATCAGTGAGTCACCTAGAGCGTACCAAGAGACCCAGTACTTC
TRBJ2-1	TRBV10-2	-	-	CASRGSEQFF	TGCGCCAGCCGGGGGAGTGAGCAGTTCTTC
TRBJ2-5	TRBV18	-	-	CASSSGGAETQYF	TGTGCCAGCTCATCTGGGGGGGCAGAGACCCAGTACTTC
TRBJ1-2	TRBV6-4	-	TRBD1	CASSDLRTGGVGGYTF	TGTGCCAGCAGTGACCTGCGGACAGGGGGCGTTGGCGGCTACACCTTC